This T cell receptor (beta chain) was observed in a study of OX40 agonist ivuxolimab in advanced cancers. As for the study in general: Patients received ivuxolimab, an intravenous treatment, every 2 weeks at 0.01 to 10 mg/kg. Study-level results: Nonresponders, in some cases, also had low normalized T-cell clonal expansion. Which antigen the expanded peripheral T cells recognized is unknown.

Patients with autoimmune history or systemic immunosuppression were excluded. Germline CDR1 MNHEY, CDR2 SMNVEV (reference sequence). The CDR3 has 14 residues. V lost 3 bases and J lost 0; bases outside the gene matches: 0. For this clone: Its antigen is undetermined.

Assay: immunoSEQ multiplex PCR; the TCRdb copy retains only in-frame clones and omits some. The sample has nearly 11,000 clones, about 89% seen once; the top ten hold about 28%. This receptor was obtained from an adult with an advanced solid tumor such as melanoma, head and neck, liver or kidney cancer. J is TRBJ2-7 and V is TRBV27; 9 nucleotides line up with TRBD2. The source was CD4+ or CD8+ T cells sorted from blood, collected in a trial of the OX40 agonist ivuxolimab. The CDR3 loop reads CASSFSGGSYEQYF. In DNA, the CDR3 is TGTGCCAGCAGTTTTAGCGGGGGCTCCTACGAGCAGTACTTC.